Below, one T cell receptor (beta chain) is given with its context. V trimming: 4 bases; J trimming: 5 bases; junction bases outside the gene matches: 5. The germline gives CDR1 LGHNA, CDR2 YSLEER. The CDR3 length is 14 residues. The sample belongs to a study of blood T cell repertoires in COVID-19. Study information: Samples representing acute and convalescent COVID-19 were sourced from the United States, Italy and Spain. From T cells, B-cell-depleted T cells, or PBMCs came the material, which was cDNA or gDNA.

The repertoire was sequenced with immunoSEQ multiplex PCR; TCRdb's copy has only in-frame clones and lacks some. The sample shows approximately 29,000 clones, more than 70% of them seen only once. This sequence originates from a human donor with active COVID-19. The donor label of this sample is uncertain. This chain uses TRBV4-3 with TRBJ2-7; 10 bases line up with TRBD1. Sequencing was done on a sample of peripheral blood. This chain's CDR3 is CASSRGDRGHEQYF. In DNA, the CDR3 is TGCGCCAGCAGCCGCGGGGACAGGGGTCACGAGCAGTACTTC.